One and the same sample provided the 2 T cell receptor beta chains below, sequenced in a study of T cells in Graves' hyperthyroidism and ophthalmopathy. TCR beta CDR3 sequences were amplified from RNA transcripts. The TCR CDR3 was amplified in a first-round RT-PCR using the HTBI primer set. TCRdb fed the multiplex PCR reads into MiXCR, producing one record per CDR3 protein. The sample includes under 400,000 distinct CDR3 sequences, less than 15% of them seen just once. Sequencing was performed on blood. All receptors come from a woman aged 18-29 years with Graves' hyperthyroidism.

This clonotype was counted at least ten times. The rearrangement joins TRBV7-9 to TRBJ2-7; D gene ambiguous. V lost 1 base and J 4 bases, leaving 8 bases between the germline ends. The germline gives CDR1 SEHNR, CDR2 FQNEAQ (reference sequence). This CDR3 is built from 13 residues. The CDR3 DNA follows: TGTGCCAGCAGCTTAGAAACTTCGTACGAGCAGTACTTC. This translates into CASSLETSYEQYF.

In this sample, this clonotype turned up many times. V usage is TRBV19 and J usage is TRBJ2-1; 8 nucleotides match TRBD2. CDR1 and CDR2 from the germline V gene are LNHDA and SQIVND (reference sequence). V lost 4 bases, J lost 3 bases, and 5 bases stayed unmatched. This CDR3 has 15 amino acids. The CDR3 DNA is TGTGCCAGTAGTAGTACCGGGACTAGCTACAATGAGCAGTTCTTC. Amino acid sequence: CASSSTGTSYNEQFF. Full variable domain (remainder filled in from reference TRBV19 and TRBJ2-1): DGGITQSPKYLFRKEGQNVTLSCEQNLNHDAMYWYRQDPGQGLRLIYYSQIVNDFQKGDIAEGYSVSREKKESFPLTVTSAQKNPTAFYLCASSSTGTSYNEQFFGPGTRLTVL.